The clone carrying this T cell receptor (beta chain) turned up a few times. At one end, the junction sequence differs from germline, possibly due to a read error. TCRdb re-called the PCR reads through MiXCR, storing one row per CDR3 protein. The data show 550,000 to 750,000 distinct CDR3 sequences, about 20% seen once. The sample originates from a study of molecular identifiers for immune sequencing clone quantification. Germline values: CDR1 LNHDA, CDR2 SQIVND (reference sequence). The CDR3 consists of 14 residues. This chain uses TRBV19 with TRBJ2-7; possible D gene TRBD2, 6 bases. The TCR was taken from a human donor in good health. Some libraries in this study had Jurkat cell RNA spiked in. Sample: naive CD8+ T cells from blood, with Jurkat cell RNA spiked in. The subset denotes: FACS-sorted CD8+CD4-CCR7+CD45RA+ naive T cells. The CDR3 region has the DNA TGTGCCAGTAGTATATCGTTCGGGGGTTACGGGCAGTACTTC. Translated: CASSISFGGYGQYF.